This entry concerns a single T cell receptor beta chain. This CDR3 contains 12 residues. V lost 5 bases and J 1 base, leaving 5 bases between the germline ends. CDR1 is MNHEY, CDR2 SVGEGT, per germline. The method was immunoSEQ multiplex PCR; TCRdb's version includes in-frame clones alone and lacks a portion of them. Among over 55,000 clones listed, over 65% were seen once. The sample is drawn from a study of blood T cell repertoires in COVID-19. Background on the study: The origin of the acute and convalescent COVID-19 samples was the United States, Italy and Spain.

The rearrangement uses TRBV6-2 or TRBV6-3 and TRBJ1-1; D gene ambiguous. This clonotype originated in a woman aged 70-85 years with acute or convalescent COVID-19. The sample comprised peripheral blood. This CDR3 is CASSPRNTEAFF. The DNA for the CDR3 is TGTGCCAGCAGTCCGAGGAACACTGAAGCTTTCTTT.